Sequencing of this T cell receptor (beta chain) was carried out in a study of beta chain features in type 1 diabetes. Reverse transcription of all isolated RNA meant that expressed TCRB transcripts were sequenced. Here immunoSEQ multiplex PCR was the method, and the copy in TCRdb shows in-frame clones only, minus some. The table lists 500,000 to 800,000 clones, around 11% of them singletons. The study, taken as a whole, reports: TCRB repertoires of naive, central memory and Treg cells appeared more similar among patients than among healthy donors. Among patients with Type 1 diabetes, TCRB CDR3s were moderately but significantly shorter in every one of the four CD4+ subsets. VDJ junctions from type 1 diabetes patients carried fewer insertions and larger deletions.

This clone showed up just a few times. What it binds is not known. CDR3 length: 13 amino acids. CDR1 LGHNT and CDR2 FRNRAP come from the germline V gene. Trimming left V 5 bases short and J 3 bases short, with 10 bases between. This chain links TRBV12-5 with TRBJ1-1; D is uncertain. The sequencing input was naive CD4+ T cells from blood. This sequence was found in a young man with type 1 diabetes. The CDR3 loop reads CASGMIWDTEAFF. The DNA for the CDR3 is TGTGCTAGTGGTATGATATGGGACACTGAAGCTTTCTTT.